The 23 T cell receptor beta chains in this list originate from one sample, sequenced in a study of blood T cell repertoires in COVID-19. Here immunoSEQ multiplex PCR was the method, and the copy in TCRdb shows in-frame clones only, minus some. Seen here are fewer than 250,000 clones, around nine tenths observed once, and the top ten hold about 3%. The sequencing input was peripheral blood. All receptors come from a man aged 60 to 75 with acute or convalescent COVID-19.

A note on this clone: Other DNA variants within this sample encode the same CDR3. The rearrangement links TRBV5-6 to TRBJ2-3; TRBD1 aligns across 8 bases. The CDR3 runs to 14 residues. CDR1 SGHDT and CDR2 YYEEEE come from the germline V gene. Unmatched junction bases numbered 3, after V lost 5 bases and J lost 1 base. CDR3 sequence (DNA): TGTGCCAGCAGTTCGGGACAGGGCACAGATACGCAGTATTTT. Protein sequence: CASSSGQGTDTQYF.

The J gene is TRBJ1-1, the V gene TRBV5-1, with a possible D match to TRBD1 (5 bases). Trimming removed 0 bases at V and 4 bases at J, with 16 bases between. The length of the CDR3 is 16 residues. In germline, CDR1 is SGHRS, CDR2 YFSETQ. The CDR3 DNA follows: TGCGCCAGCAGCTTGGAGGTTACCCGGGGGGGCACTGAAGCTTTCTTT. Its protein product is CASSLEVTRGGTEAFF.

The genes are TRBV7-3 and TRBJ2-1; 8 bases are shared with TRBD2. The trim removed 5 bases at V and 4 bases at J, leaving 10 bases unmatched. Germline lookup yields CDR1 SGHTA and CDR2 FQGTGA. The CDR3 is made up of 16 amino acids. The CDR3 spells CASSQTSGGYYNEQFF. CDR3 nucleotides: TGTGCCAGCAGCCAGACAAGCGGGGGATATTACAATGAGCAGTTCTTC.

Only a few counts were recorded for this clone. This chain connects TRBV19 to TRBJ1-5; D call uncertain. This CDR3 region has 13 residues. V shed 3 bases and J shed 4 bases, with 7 bases lying between them. Germline-derived CDR1 and CDR2 are LNHDA and SQIVND (reference sequence). The CDR3 DNA follows: TGTGCCAGTAGTATGATGGCTAATCAGCCCCAGCATTTT. Translating it yields CASSMMANQPQHF. The full variable domain, its missing parts supplied by reference TRBV19 and TRBJ1-5, is DGGITQSPKYLFRKEGQNVTLSCEQNLNHDAMYWYRQDPGQGLRLIYYSQIVNDFQKGDIAEGYSVSREKKESFPLTVTSAQKNPTAFYLCASSMMANQPQHFGDGTRLSIL.

V and J are TRBV5-1 and TRBJ2-1; 10 bases align to TRBD1. The CDR3 totals 14 residues. Losses at the gene ends were 4 bases for V and 8 bases for J; bases not matched to a gene: 6. The V gene's germline CDR1 is SGHRS and CDR2 YFSETQ. The CDR3 reads CASSGDRGSDEQFF. In DNA, the CDR3 is TGCGCCAGCAGCGGGGACAGGGGTTCCGATGAGCAGTTCTTC. Based on the CDR3 plus reference TRBV5-1 and TRBJ2-1, the full variable domain is KAGVTQTPRYLIKTRGQQVTLSCSPISGHRSVSWYQQTPGQGLQFLFEYFSETQRNKGNFPGRFSGRQFSNSRSEMNVSTLELGDSALYLCASSGDRGSDEQFFGPGTRLTVL.

This sequence joins TRBV5-1 and TRBJ2-7; D gene unclear. V was cut by 4 bases and J by 0 bases, with 11 bases left in between. The V gene's germline CDR1 is SGHRS and CDR2 YFSETQ. This CDR3 is built from 14 residues. CDR3 coding DNA: TGCGCCAGCAGCCCTGAGGTCCCCTCCTACGAGCAGTACTTC. Its protein is CASSPEVPSYEQYF. The variable domain in full, with the rest retrieved from reference TRBV5-1 and TRBJ2-7, is KAGVTQTPRYLIKTRGQQVTLSCSPISGHRSVSWYQQTPGQGLQFLFEYFSETQRNKGNFPGRFSGRQFSNSRSEMNVSTLELGDSALYLCASSPEVPSYEQYFGPGTRLTVT.

The rearrangement links TRBV30 to TRBJ1-2; no firm D call. Germline V gives CDR1 GTSNPN, CDR2 SVGIG (reference sequence). V lost 0 bases, J lost 7 bases, and 18 bases lay in between. This CDR3 region has 15 residues. The CDR3 region is CAWSVQGLAEGGYTF. In DNA form, the CDR3 reads TGTGCCTGGAGTGTACAAGGACTGGCTGAAGGTGGCTACACCTTC.

The genes are TRBV5-1 and TRBJ2-1, with D tentatively TRBD2 (5 bases). CDR1 is SGHRS, CDR2 YFSETQ, per germline. V was pared by 4 bases and J by 1 base, with 9 bases between. The CDR3 has 14 residues. For the CDR3, the DNA is TGCGCCAGCAGCGCGCGGGCTTCCTACAATGAGCAGTTCTTC. Amino acid sequence: CASSARASYNEQFF. Full variable domain (missing parts from reference TRBV5-1 and TRBJ2-1): KAGVTQTPRYLIKTRGQQVTLSCSPISGHRSVSWYQQTPGQGLQFLFEYFSETQRNKGNFPGRFSGRQFSNSRSEMNVSTLELGDSALYLCASSARASYNEQFFGPGTRLTVL.

In DNA form, the CDR3 reads TGTGCCAGCAGTGCGGACAGGGGGTCGAGCTCCTATAATTCACCCCTCCACTTT. It translates to CASSADRGSSSYNSPLHF. The chain is built from TRBV6-1 and TRBJ1-6, with TRBD1 identical over 10 bases. The CDR3 runs to 18 residues. The junction had 6 bases not matched to a gene; V was cut back by 4 bases and J by 0 bases. CDR1 is MNHNS, CDR2 SASEGT, per germline.

J is TRBJ2-5 and V is TRBV2; 13 positions match TRBD2. The CDR3 runs to 19 residues. Germline V lookup: CDR1 SNHLY, CDR2 FYNNEI. V was pared by 2 bases and J by 1 base, with 10 bases of the junction left unmatched. CDR3 sequence (DNA): TGTGCCAGCAGTGAACTGGGACAGGGGACTAGCGGGGCCCAAGAGACCCAGTACTTC. Amino acid sequence: CASSELGQGTSGAQETQYF.

This chain links TRBV2 with TRBJ2-1; 12 bases align to TRBD2. V gave up 6 bases and J gave up 0 bases; unmatched junction bases: 3. This CDR3 has 16 residues. Germline V gene sequence: CDR1 SNHLY, CDR2 FYNNEI. CDR3 residues: CASRATSGGSYNEQFF. DNA for the CDR3: TGTGCCAGCAGGGCGACTAGCGGGGGCTCCTACAATGAGCAGTTCTTC.

The chain combines TRBV5-4 with TRBJ2-7, with 10 nucleotides matching TRBD1. J gave up 1 base and V 0 bases, and 13 bases lay outside the gene matches. The length of the CDR3 is 19 residues. Germline lookup yields CDR1 SGHNT and CDR2 YYREEE (reference sequence). The chain's CDR3 is CASSLETGTGAASSYEQYF. CDR3 DNA: TGTGCCAGCAGCTTGGAAACCGGGACAGGGGCAGCTTCTTCCTACGAGCAGTACTTC.

This rearrangement joins TRBV15 to TRBJ2-2; perhaps TRBD1 as D (5 bases). V was clipped by 0 bases and J by 4 bases, with 12 bases between them. The CDR3 has 16 residues. CDR1 and CDR2 (germline): LNHNV, YYDKDF (reference sequence). In DNA form, the CDR3 reads TGTGCCACCAGCAGAGATTTGGGCAGGGCCACCGGGGAGCTGTTTTTT. This codes for CATSRDLGRATGELFF. The whole variable domain, filled in from reference TRBV15 and TRBJ2-2, reads DAMVIQNPRYQVTQFGKPVTLSCSQTLNHNVMYWYQQKSSQAPKLLFHYYDKDFNNEADTPDNFQSRRPNTSFCFLDIRSPGLGDTAMYLCATSRDLGRATGELFFGEGSRLTVL.

The chain couples TRBV4-2 to TRBJ1-2; D is perhaps TRBD1 (5 bases). Germline values: CDR1 LGHNA, CDR2 YNFKEQ. V was clipped by 1 base and J by 0 bases, with 12 bases between them. This CDR3 comprises 16 residues. The DNA of the CDR3 is TGTGCCAGCAGCCAAGGGGGCACAGAAGCTAACTATGGCTACACCTTC. Translated, it gives CASSQGGTEANYGYTF.

The V and J genes are TRBV30 and TRBJ1-1; 8 bases fit TRBD1. CDR1 is GTSNPN and CDR2 is SVGIG in the germline V gene (reference sequence). V was clipped by 5 bases and J by 7 bases; unmatched bases: 12. The CDR3 covers 14 residues. This chain's CDR3 is CAWGVLQGVGEAFF. CDR3 bases: TGTGCCTGGGGGGTTCTACAGGGGGTCGGTGAAGCTTTCTTT.

The chain links TRBV27 to TRBJ1-1; perhaps TRBD1 as D (5 bases). This CDR3 spans 15 amino acids. V was trimmed by 6 bases and J by 5 bases, leaving 19 bases between them. Looked up from germline, CDR1 is MNHEY and CDR2 is SMNVEV (reference sequence). The CDR3 DNA sequence: TGTGCCAGCAGCTTAATTACAGGAATGGGGACTGAAGCTTTCTTT. This encodes CASSLITGMGTEAFF.

This clone has only a few counts. The rearrangement links TRBV10-1 to TRBJ1-2, with 7 nucleotides matching TRBD1. The germline V gene encodes CDR1 WNHNN and CDR2 SYGVQD (reference sequence). The CDR3 sequence is 17 residues long. The V gene end was trimmed by 0 bases and the J gene end by 4 bases; junction bases not matched to a gene: 11. DNA of the CDR3: TGCGCCAGCAGTGAGTCGGGCCGGGACAGCGGATTCTATGGCTACACCTTC. Translated, it gives CASSESGRDSGFYGYTF.

The V gene is TRBV10-1, the J gene TRBJ2-1, with 10 bases lining up with TRBD1. V was clipped by 4 bases and J by 4 bases; unmatched bases: 1. This CDR3 contains 14 residues. Germline V gives CDR1 WNHNN, CDR2 SYGVQD (reference sequence). In DNA, the CDR3 is TGCGCCAGCAGTGCGGGACAGGGGTACAATGAGCAGTTCTTC. This codes for CASSAGQGYNEQFF.

This clone was seen once. V usage is TRBV6-5 and J usage is TRBJ1-5, with D possibly being TRBD1 (5 bases). CDR3 length: 14 residues. Looked up from germline, CDR1 is MNHEY and CDR2 is SVGAGI. Trimming took off 7 bases at V and 0 bases at J, with 10 bases between the two ends. The CDR3 DNA reads as TGTGCCAGCAAAAGGGGCCATAGCAATCAGCCCCAGCATTTT. It is translated as CASKRGHSNQPQHF.

As DNA, the CDR3 is TGTGCCTACTCAATGGGGGGGGTGCTAAACTATGGCTACACCTTC. Protein product: CAYSMGGVLNYGYTF. The chain recombines TRBV21-1 with TRBJ1-2. TRBV21-1 is noted as a pseudogene. CDR3 length equals 15 residues.

This clone was counted once. The chain couples TRBV27 to TRBJ1-6; 11 bases align to TRBD1. Germline assignment: CDR1 MNHEY and CDR2 SMNVEV (reference sequence). The length of the CDR3 is 16 residues. V shed 3 bases and J 10 bases; nucleotides not matched to a gene: 8. The CDR3 DNA sequence: TGTGCCAGCAGTTTCAGTAGTGGGACAGGGGGGTCACCCCTCCACTTT. Translating it yields CASSFSSGTGGSPLHF.

The genes are TRBV7-9 and TRBJ1-2; a possible D gene is TRBD1 (5 bases). The CDR3 has 16 amino acids. The V end was cut by 4 bases, the J end by 0 bases, with 15 bases between. The germline V gene encodes CDR1 SEHNR and CDR2 FQNEAQ (reference sequence). In nucleotides, the CDR3 is TGTGCCAGCAGCTCGCAAAACAGGCGCTCTAACTATGGCTACACCTTC. Protein product: CASSSQNRRSNYGYTF.

This chain joins TRBV10-1 and TRBJ2-1; 10 bases match TRBD1. This CDR3 contains 17 residues. With V trimmed by 4 bases and J by 3 bases, 9 bases remained unmatched. Germline lookup yields CDR1 WNHNN and CDR2 SYGVQD (reference sequence). The CDR3 reads CASSGDRGPVGYNEQFF. DNA for the CDR3: TGCGCCAGCAGTGGGGACAGGGGTCCAGTGGGCTACAATGAGCAGTTCTTC.